This TCR beta chain was identified in a study of early stage breast cancer tumors. CDR1 is SQVTM, CDR2 ANQGSEA, per germline. The V segment lost 3 bases and the J segment 6 bases; nucleotides outside the gene matches: 5. The CDR3 has 14 amino acids. In the case of this clone: Its matching antigen is unknown.

Findings and caveats of the study: Chain pairing and CD4, CD8 or FOXP3 expression were not captured.

Data came from immunoSEQ multiplex PCR; TCRdb stores just in-frame clones and leaves some out. This repertoire shows around 48,000 clones, about nine tenths found once; its top ten account for about 5%. This TCR was recovered from a person aged 70 to 85 with breast cancer. Sequencing used blood. The chain is built from TRBV29-1 and TRBJ1-1, with TRBD1 matching over 12 bases. CDR3 amino acids: CSVDGDRGQAEAFF. The CDR3 DNA follows: TGCAGCGTTGACGGGGACAGGGGGCAGGCTGAAGCTTTCTTT.